A single sample is the source of the 15 T cell receptor beta chains below, sequenced in a study of blood T cell repertoires in COVID-19 (dated by TCRdb to the early 2020s). The library was built by means of the immunoSEQ multiplex PCR assay. This is the immuneACCESS table as TCRdb keeps it, with only in-frame sequences that have V and J called. A part of the clones is gone; compared with another copy, unresolved V genes explain less than half, and the rest is unexplained. In this sample the table shows roughly 200,000 clones, about 86% of which occur a single time. The ten largest clones represent roughly 8.7% of the sample. Sequencing was carried out using peripheral blood. All receptors derive from a man aged 40-55 years with active or convalescent COVID-19.

The rearrangement joins TRBV7-9 to TRBJ1-1; D is uncertain. Germline CDR1 SEHNR, CDR2 FQNEAQ (reference sequence). The CDR3 length is 11 residues. V was pared by 4 bases and J by 11 bases, with 11 bases between. DNA for the CDR3: TGTGCCAGCAGCTCTAGTGAGGATGCTTTCTTT. It codes for CASSSSEDAFF.

The DNA of the CDR3 is TGTGCCAGCAGTGAAATGTTCGGGACTAGCCCCTACAATGAGCAGTTCTTC. As protein: CASSEMFGTSPYNEQFF. V usage is TRBV6-1 and J usage is TRBJ2-1; 9 bases map to TRBD2. CDR1 is MNHNS and CDR2 is SASEGT in the germline V gene. The J segment lost 2 bases and the V segment lost 2 bases, leaving 7 bases of the junction unmatched. The CDR3 contains 17 residues.

This CDR3 reads CASSDPTENTGELFF. The CDR3 bases are TGTGCCAGCAGTGACCCGACAGAGAACACCGGGGAGCTGTTTTTT. This chain joins TRBV6-1 and TRBJ2-2; TRBD1 is a possible D gene (5 bases). Deletions cut 3 bases from V and 1 base from J, with 9 bases between. Germline CDR1 and CDR2: MNHNS and SASEGT. The CDR3 is 15 residues long.

This chain connects TRBV3-1 (or the pseudogene TRBV3-2) to TRBJ2-7; 9 bases align to TRBD2. With V trimmed by 1 base and J by 0 bases, 4 bases remained unmatched. Germline V gene data show CDR1 as LGHDT and CDR2 as YNNKEL (reference sequence). The CDR3 length is 16 residues. The CDR3 nucleotides are TGTGCCAGCAGCCAAGGGCTAGCGGGGAACTCCTACGAGCAGTACTTC. Translating it yields CASSQGLAGNSYEQYF.

The genes are TRBV6-5 and TRBJ1-1; possibly TRBD1 for D (6 bases). The CDR3 extends over 15 amino acids. In germline, CDR1 is MNHEY, CDR2 SVGAGI. V lost 5 bases, J lost 7 bases, and 20 bases lay in between. CDR3 nucleotides: TGTGCCAGCAGTCCCCGGGGGGGGCCGGTGCATGAAGCTTTCTTT. Translated: CASSPRGGPVHEAFF.

This sequence joins TRBV11-3 and TRBJ2-2, with D possibly TRBD1 on 6 matching bases. V shed 5 bases and J shed 1 base, with 17 bases lying between them. Germline values: CDR1 SGHNT, CDR2 YENEEA. CDR3 length equals 17 residues. The CDR3 reads CASSTRKKGENTGELFF. The CDR3 nucleotides are TGTGCCAGCAGCACCCGAAAGAAGGGGGAGAACACCGGGGAGCTGTTTTTT.

The rearrangement joins TRBV6-5 to TRBJ2-2; D is perhaps TRBD1 (6 bases). The CDR3 is 14 amino acids. Germline-derived CDR1 and CDR2 are MNHEY and SVGAGI. Trimming left V 2 bases short and J 10 bases short, with 14 bases between. CDR3 sequence reads: CASSYGGQFVELFF. CDR3 in DNA: TGTGCCAGCAGTTACGGAGGACAGTTCGTGGAGCTGTTTTTT.

The V call is TRBV2, the J call TRBJ1-2; D remains ambiguous. CDR1 and CDR2 (germline): SNHLY, FYNNEI. V lost 7 bases, J lost 5 bases, and 14 bases lay in between. The CDR3 runs 13 residues. DNA for the CDR3: TGTGCCAGCAAAAGTCTTGATAGTTATGGCTACACCTTC. It yields the protein CASKSLDSYGYTF.

The chain is built from TRBV11-1 and TRBJ1-3; 7 bases are shared with TRBD1. In germline, CDR1 is SGHAT, CDR2 FQDESV (reference sequence). CDR3 length equals 14 residues. V shed 5 bases, J shed 3 bases, and the junction held 4 bases outside the gene matches. The CDR3 spells CASSQQGLGNTIYF. The DNA for the CDR3 is TGTGCCAGCAGCCAACAGGGGCTTGGAAACACCATATATTTT.

The V gene is TRBV29-1, the J gene TRBJ1-1, with TRBD1 matching over 8 bases. V was clipped by 6 bases and J by 7 bases; unmatched bases: 10. Germline CDR1 is SQVTM and CDR2 is ANQGSEA. This CDR3 region has 13 residues. The CDR3 nucleotides read TGCAGCGTGAACAGGGGGGGTGGTATTGAAGCTTTCTTT. Translating it yields CSVNRGGGIEAFF.

V and J are TRBV4-2 and TRBJ2-3; D uncertain. Between the trimmed V and J ends, which lost 3 bases and 6 bases, there was a span of 7 bases. The CDR3 is 12 residues long. Germline V gene data show CDR1 as LGHNA and CDR2 as YNFKEQ. CDR3 loop: CASSQSFDTQYF. The CDR3 nucleotides are TGTGCCAGCAGCCAGTCCTTCGATACGCAGTATTTT.

The V call is TRBV11-3, the J call TRBJ2-1; D is possibly TRBD1 (7 bases). Germline CDR1 SGHNT, CDR2 YENEEA. The V gene lost 4 bases and the J gene lost 12 bases, with 16 bases spanning the gap. The CDR3 is 13 amino acids. DNA for the CDR3: TGTGCCAGCAGCTCCCTTGCAGGGGGAGGGCAGTTCTTC. Encoded protein: CASSSLAGGGQFF.

This sequence joins TRBV24-1 and TRBJ1-5, with D possibly TRBD1 on 5 matching bases. From germline, CDR1 is KGHDR and CDR2 SFDVKD. The CDR3 extends over 15 amino acids. With 5 bases removed from V and 2 bases from J, the gap between germline ends came to 12 bases. The CDR3 DNA is TGTGCCACCAGTGCTAAGGGGTACGGCAATCAGCCCCAGCATTTT. Translating it yields CATSAKGYGNQPQHF.

The chain has TRBV11-3 and TRBJ2-3; no firm D call. The length of the CDR3 is 12 residues. V lost 6 bases, J lost 4 bases, and 8 bases lay in between. The germline V gene has CDR1 SGHNT and CDR2 YENEEA. The CDR3 nucleotides are TGTGCCAGCAGTCGGAGAGCAGATACGCAGTATTTT. Translated: CASSRRADTQYF.

The chain employs TRBV3-1 (or the pseudogene TRBV3-2) and TRBJ1-2, with 9 bases aligning to TRBD1. Germline values: CDR1 LGHDT, CDR2 YNNKEL (reference sequence). The CDR3 length is 16 residues. V lost 1 base and J lost 4; bases outside the gene matches: 7. The CDR3 bases are TGTGCCAGCAGCCAAGGTGGGACAGGGCAGGGCTATGGCTACACCTTC. It is translated as CASSQGGTGQGYGYTF.